This note documents a single T cell receptor (beta chain) sequence. The antigen remains undetermined. This specimen comes from a study of T-cell memory formation after mild COVID-19. Study-level points and caveats: Second-wave clones reaching peak frequency on day 37 lacked confirmed SARS-CoV-2 specificity. Among clones contracting day 15 to 85, CD4/CD8 was balanced, whereas later expanders leaned CD4+.

Trimming removed 8 bases from V and 0 bases from J, with 17 bases in between. CDR3 length: 15 residues. From germline, CDR1 is SNHLY and CDR2 FYNNEI. It was 5'RACE with constant-segment primers that produced the TCR alpha and TCR beta cDNA libraries, which carried sample barcodes and UMIs. Each CDR3 protein is one row after TCRdb ran MiXCR on the 5' RACE reads. Of fewer than 250,000 distinct CDR3 sequences listed, 15% are singletons. The V and J genes are TRBV2 and TRBJ2-7, with D perhaps being TRBD1 or TRBD2 (5 bases each). The origin of this receptor is an adult woman who had mild COVID-19 (a few samples of this study predate the infection). Cell type and time point are not known. Material: PBMCs or a T cell subset sorted from them (not recorded which). CDR3 amino acids: CASRRDQALSYEQYF. DNA for the CDR3: TGTGCCAGCCGAAGGGACCAAGCCCTCTCCTACGAGCAGTACTTC.